This entry is about one TCR beta chain. The sample comes from a study of blood T cell repertoires in COVID-19. Turning to the study itself: Both acute and convalescent COVID-19 samples were obtained from the United States, Italy and Spain. Nucleic acid was either cDNA or gDNA, and it came from T cells, B-cell-depleted T cells, or PBMCs.

Seattle patient enrollment occurred during active infection, with longitudinal follow-up thereafter. Trimming pared 7 bases from V and 5 bases from J, leaving 15 bases between. CDR3 length: 13 amino acids. Germline V lookup: CDR1 MNHEY, CDR2 SVGAGI. The protocol was immunoSEQ multiplex PCR, while the TCRdb copy is restricted to in-frame clones and leaves out a portion. The sample carries approximately 200,000 clones, roughly 81% recorded once. Sequenced input: peripheral blood. The rearrangement uses TRBV6-5 and TRBJ2-7; TRBD2 is a possible D gene (6 bases). The TCR was taken from a woman aged 80 or over with COVID-19, enrolled during active disease. CDR3 coding DNA: TGTGCCAGCAACCCTCCGGGAGATAACGAGCAGTACTTC. It specifies CASNPPGDNEQYF.